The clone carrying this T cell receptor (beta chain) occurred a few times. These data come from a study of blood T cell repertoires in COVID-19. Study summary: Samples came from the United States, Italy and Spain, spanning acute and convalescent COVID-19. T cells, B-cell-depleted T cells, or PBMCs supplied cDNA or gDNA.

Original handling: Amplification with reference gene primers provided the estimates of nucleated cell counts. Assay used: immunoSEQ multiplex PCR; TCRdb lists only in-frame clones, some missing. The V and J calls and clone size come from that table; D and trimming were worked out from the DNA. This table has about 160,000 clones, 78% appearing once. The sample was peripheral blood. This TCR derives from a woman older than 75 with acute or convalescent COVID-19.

This CDR3 reads CASSLRTSRETQYF. CDR3 sequence (DNA): TGCGCCAGCAGCTTGCGGACTAGCAGAGAGACCCAGTACTTC. V usage is TRBV5-1 and J usage is TRBJ2-5, with TRBD2 identical over 8 bases. The CDR3 is 14 residues long. CDR1 SGHRS and CDR2 YFSETQ come from the germline V gene. V shed 1 base, J shed 4 bases, and the junction held 3 bases outside the gene matches.